This TCR beta chain was captured in a study of CD4+ T cells in melanoma. Study results and limitations: Diverse differentiation states were reported for melanoma neoantigen-specific CD4+ T cells. CD8+ T cell, macrophage and B cell function reportedly correlated with neoantigen-specific CD4+ T cells.

Concerning this clone itself: What it recognizes is unknown.

Profiling relied on immunoSEQ multiplex PCR, and the TCRdb table lists in-frame clones only, not all of them. The sample gives about 6,900 clones, over 65% of which show up once; around a fifth is in the top ten. The clonotype originates from a human donor with melanoma. The specimen was cells from a culture (not recorded whether cultured in vitro).

The CDR3 region is CASSFRPEGAVEAFF. The CDR3 region has the DNA TGTGCCAGCAGCTTTAGGCCAGAGGGGGCCGTTGAAGCTTTCTTT. V and J are TRBV11-2 and TRBJ1-1; 7 bases are a match to TRBD1. Germline values: CDR1 SGHAT, CDR2 FQNNGV. V lost 3 bases and J lost 7; bases outside the gene matches: 11. The CDR3 loop spans 15 amino acids.